The 15 T cell receptor beta chains given below trace back to one sample, sequenced in a study of vaccination and CD4 T cells after COVID-19 (dated by TCRdb to between 2022 and 2023). The label giving this sample's treatment or condition can be read as: approximately 9-day PBMC culture with coronavirus spike peptide pools or control peptides (ViraFEST assay). The antigens these receptors bind are not known. Libraries came from PCR. Sequencing used an Illumina iSeq 100. At the Johns Hopkins FTIC core, DNA from the cultured CD4+ T cells underwent TCR sequencing with the Oncomine TCR Beta short-read assay. TCRdb reran the public reads through fastp at Q25 and MiXCR, keeping productive beta chains. Every entry covers one CDR3 protein and lists the most common genes and DNA from its rows. The sample profile shows 9,000 to 15,000 distinct CDR3 sequences; roughly 66% of them were found once. Of the sample, less than 15% falls within the top ten clones.

What was sequenced was CD4+ T cells from blood, cultured in vitro. These receptors were taken from a human donor who had recovered from COVID-19.

The chain is built from TRBV20-1 and TRBJ1-1, with 9 bases identical to TRBD1. CDR3 length: 14 residues. Unmatched junction bases numbered 5, after V lost 5 bases and J lost 1 base. CDR1 and CDR2 (germline): DFQATT, SNEGSKA (reference sequence). The CDR3 DNA follows: TGCAGTGCTGCACAGGGGGCACAGAACACTGAAGCTTTCTTT. It specifies CSAAQGAQNTEAFF.

This clonotype was found once. The V call is TRBV2, the J call TRBJ1-5; 10 bases line up with TRBD1. J lost 7 bases, V lost 7 bases, and 13 bases had no gene match. Germline V gene data show CDR1 as SNHLY and CDR2 as FYNNEI. This CDR3 spans 16 amino acids. The CDR3 coding sequence is TGTGCCAGCATACAAAACCGGGACAGGGGTAAACAGCCCCAGCATTTT. Protein: CASIQNRDRGKQPQHF.

This clonotype has only a few counts. This chain connects TRBV19 to TRBJ2-3; D is perhaps TRBD1 (6 bases). Germline V gives CDR1 LNHDA, CDR2 SQIVND (reference sequence). The CDR3 has 13 amino acids. Deletions cut 6 bases from V and 2 bases from J, with 9 bases between. This CDR3 reads CASRAGVTDTQYF. DNA of the CDR3: TGTGCCAGTAGGGCAGGGGTCACAGATACGCAGTATTTT.

The chain employs TRBV7-9 and TRBJ1-6, with D unclear. The germline CDR1 and CDR2 sequences are SEHNR and FQNEAQ (reference sequence). V was cut by 1 base and J by 7 bases, with 14 bases left in between. This CDR3 is built from 16 residues. CDR3 loop: CASSLEGTRLNSPLHF. Written as DNA, the CDR3 is TGTGCCAGCAGCTTAGAAGGAACCCGGCTGAATTCACCCCTCCACTTT.

This clonotype was counted once. This chain links TRBV24-1 with TRBJ2-5; 7 bases match TRBD2. Trimming took 4 bases from V and 5 from J; bases not matched to a gene: 12. Germline CDR1 is KGHDR and CDR2 is SFDVKD. The CDR3 sequence is 16 residues long. CDR3 in DNA: TGTGCCACCAGTGACTCAATAGCGGGTGGGCAGGAGACCCAGTACTTC. Residues: CATSDSIAGGQETQYF.

The chain employs TRBV20-1 and TRBJ2-3; a possible D gene is TRBD2 (5 bases). CDR1 and CDR2 (germline): DFQATT, SNEGSKA (reference sequence). Trimming cost V 0 bases and J 1 base, with 11 bases left between them. The length of the CDR3 is 15 residues. CDR3 nucleotides: TGCAGTGCTAGAGATCCAGTTAGCGGCACAGATACGCAGTATTTT. Translation: CSARDPVSGTDTQYF.

The chain carries TRBV11-2 and TRBJ2-5; D is perhaps TRBD2 (6 bases). Trimming took off 3 bases at V and 5 bases at J, with 10 bases between the two ends. CDR3 length equals 13 residues. CDR1 and CDR2 from the germline V gene are SGHAT and FQNNGV. CDR3 DNA sequence: TGTGCCAGCAGCTTCGGAGGGCGGGAGACCCAGTACTTC. This codes for CASSFGGRETQYF. Combining the CDR3 with reference TRBV11-2 and TRBJ2-5 gives the whole variable domain EAGVAQSPRYKIIEKRQSVAFWCNPISGHATLYWYQQILGQGPKLLIQFQNNGVVDDSQLPKDRFSAERLKGVDSTLKIQPAKLEDSAVYLCASSFGGRETQYFGPGTRLLVL.

This chain joins TRBV6-1 and TRBJ1-1; tentatively, D is TRBD1 (5 bases). CDR1 MNHNS and CDR2 SASEGT come from the germline V gene. The length of the CDR3 is 14 residues. Trimming removed 6 bases at V and 2 bases at J, with 13 bases between. The CDR3 DNA reads as TGTGCCAGCAGGAAAGGGACGCCCAACACTGAAGCTTTCTTT. This sequence encodes CASRKGTPNTEAFF.

A few counts support this clonotype. The chain uses TRBV21-1 and TRBJ1-1; the D call in the table, TRBD1, was not verified against the DNA. TRBV21-1 counts as a pseudogene. CDR3 size: 18 residues. CDR3 residues: CASSKETRGTTLLTEAFF. CDR3 sequence (DNA): TGTGCCAGCAGCAAAGAGACCCGAGGGACAACCCTTCTCACTGAAGCTTTCTTT.

The chain employs TRBV20-1 and TRBJ2-3, with D uncertain. V lost 3 bases to trimming and J lost 2 bases, with 12 bases between them. Germline CDR1 reads DFQATT; CDR2 reads SNEGSKA (reference sequence). The CDR3 contains 14 residues. The CDR3 DNA sequence: TGCAGTGCTAGCGCGGCGGAGCCCACAGATACGCAGTATTTT. This translates into CSASAAEPTDTQYF.

The chain joins TRBV20-1 to TRBJ2-1, with D possibly TRBD2 on 5 matching bases. Germline CDR1 and CDR2: DFQATT and SNEGSKA (reference sequence). Trimming took off 1 base at V and 0 bases at J, with 19 bases between the two ends. The CDR3 has 18 residues. The CDR3 sequence: CSARAPWGSASSYNEQFF. The CDR3 DNA is TGCAGTGCTAGAGCCCCCTGGGGTAGCGCAAGCTCCTACAATGAGCAGTTCTTC.

The chain recombines TRBV10-3 with TRBJ1-4, with TRBD1 identical over 8 bases. Trimming removed 10 bases from V and 4 bases from J; junction bases left unmatched: 5. The CDR3 spans 13 residues. Germline CDR1 and CDR2: ENHRY and SYGVKD. The CDR3 reads CATGDRGNEKLFF. CDR3 nucleotides: TGTGCCACGGGCGACAGGGGTAATGAAAAACTGTTTTTT.

The chain employs TRBV7-9 and TRBJ1-3; possibly TRBD1 for D (6 bases). The germline V gene encodes CDR1 SEHNR and CDR2 FQNEAQ (reference sequence). The V gene lost 0 bases and the J gene lost 2 bases, with 11 bases spanning the gap. This CDR3 contains 16 residues. The CDR3 DNA reads TGTGCCAGCAGCTTAGCCAGGGGCGGCGCTGGAAACACCATATATTTT. Amino acid sequence: CASSLARGGAGNTIYF.

The chain couples TRBV20-1 to TRBJ1-2; 7 bases are a match to TRBD1. V dropped 2 bases and J dropped 7; count of bases not matched to a gene: 7. There are 13 residues in the CDR3. Germline CDR1 and CDR2: DFQATT and SNEGSKA (reference sequence). CDR3 sequence: CSARKGGPGGYTF. The CDR3 bases are TGCAGTGCTAGAAAAGGGGGCCCGGGTGGCTACACCTTC.

The CDR3 spells CSASVSPETQYF. In DNA, the CDR3 is TGCAGTGCTAGTGTCAGCCCAGAGACCCAGTACTTC. This chain uses TRBV20-1 with TRBJ2-5; no clear D. The CDR3 contains 12 residues. Per germline, CDR1 DFQATT and CDR2 SNEGSKA (reference sequence). V dropped 3 bases and J dropped 4 bases, with 9 bases sitting between them.